This T cell receptor beta chain was documented in a study of shared clonotypes between healthy human individuals. General study results and limits: Across several donors, naive CD4 shared 5% to 5.5%, naive CD8 under 4%, memory CD4 less than 2.5%, memory CD8 under 0.5%.

V lost 5 bases to trimming and J lost 2 bases, with 10 bases between them. The length of the CDR3 is 13 residues. Germline loops: CDR1 SEHNR, CDR2 FQNEAQ (reference sequence). In its sample, this clone was seen a few times. Its cognate antigen is unknown. This sample also contains other DNA sequences that code for the same CDR3. Only in-frame clones appear in the TCRdb table, and some are missing; sequencing was by immunoSEQ multiplex PCR. Here the sample spans around 600,000 clones, about 95% being singletons. Naive CD8 cells were CD45RO-negative, positively selected for CCR7, excluding terminally differentiated effector memory CD45RA+ cells.

The origin of this receptor is a woman aged 25 to 39 in good health. Sequences were obtained from naive CD8+ T cells sorted from blood. This sequence joins TRBV7-9 and TRBJ2-7; D call uncertain. The CDR3 DNA reads as TGTGCCAGCAGCGCCGGTGGGCCCTACGAGCAGTACTTC. Translated, it gives CASSAGGPYEQYF.